The rows below give T cell receptor beta chains drawn from one sample of a study of CD8+CD57+ T cells in acquired aplastic anemia. TCRdb analysed the reads with MiXCR anew, one entry per CDR3 protein. The sample carries hundreds of thousands of distinct CDR3 sequences, 65% to 75% recorded once. The source material was sorted CD4+, CD8+, or CD8+CD57+ T cells (not recorded which) from PBMCs. The receptors shown here come from a human donor in good health, serving as a control. Both conserved end residues are part of each CDR3. A D gene is named only where the DNA matches it firmly. Not every row has a clone size; where given, it reads once, few, many or a size class.

>TRBV10-3|-|TRBJ2-3|-
TGTGCCATCTCTAGCACAGATACGCAGTATTTT
CAISSTDTQYF
>TRBV10-3|-|TRBJ1-1|few
TGTGCCATCAGTGAGTCAGGACGGAACACTGAAGCTTTCTTT
CAISESGRNTEAFF
>TRBV5-6|TRBD2|TRBJ2-7|many
TGTGCCAGCAGCTTGACTAGCGGGGTGGAGCAGTACTTC
CASSLTSGVEQYF
>TRBV29-1|-|TRBJ2-5|-
TGCAGCGTTGACAGGGGAGGGCAAGACAACCAGTACTTC
CSVDRGGQDNQYF
>TRBV10-3|TRBD2|TRBJ2-5|-
TGTGCCATCAGTGTAAGCGGGGGGGCCGGGACCCAGTACTTC
CAISVSGGAGTQYF
>TRBV4-3|-|TRBJ1-4|-
TGCGCCAGCAGGCTAGAGAAGATAAATGAAAAACTGTTTTTT
CASRLEKINEKLFF
>TRBV7-6|-|TRBJ2-7|-
TGTGCCAGCAGCCCTGGACTCGGCTACGAGCAGTACTTC
CASSPGLGYEQYF
>TRBV10-3|TRBD1|TRBJ1-1|few
TGTACCATCAGTGAGGGACAGGGGATTTTGAGCACTGAAGCTTTCTTT
CTISEGQGILSTEAFF
>TRBV19|-|TRBJ1-1|-
TGTGCCAGTAGTATTTATTCGGCAGGGGCCGAAGCTTTCTTT
CASSIYSAGAEAFF
>TRBV5-4|-|TRBJ1-1|-
TGTGCCAGCAGCTTTCAACTGAGCGCTGAAGCTTTCTTT
CASSFQLSAEAFF
>TRBV9|TRBD1|TRBJ1-5|-
TGTGCCAGAAGCGCCTTTCAGGGGGTTAGGCATCAGCCCCAGCATTTT
CARSAFQGVRHQPQHF
>TRBV19|-|TRBJ1-4|-
TGTGCCAGTAGTTACAGAATGGAACAAGGGGAAAAACTGTTTTTT
CASSYRMEQGEKLFF
>TRBV2|-|TRBJ2-2|few
TGTGCCAGCAGTCGGCAGGGTGGTATCAACGGGGCGCTGTTTTTT
CASSRQGGINGALFF
>TRBV5-1|-|TRBJ2-2|-
TGTGCCAGCAGCCTCAAGAGGACGACCACGGAGCTGTTTTTT
CASSLKRTTTELFF
>TRBV20-1|-|TRBJ1-2|-
TGCAGTGCTAGAAGAATGAACACTGAAGGCTACACCTTC
CSARRMNTEGYTF
>TRBV20-1|TRBD2|TRBJ2-7|many
TGCAGTGCTAGAGGAGACGGGGGGGACTCCTACGAGCAGTACTTC
CSARGDGGDSYEQYF
>TRBV7-2|TRBD2|TRBJ2-1|-
TGTGCCAACTGCTCGGGACTAGACTATGAGCAGTTCTTC
CANCSGLDYEQFF
>TRBV30|-|TRBJ2-2|few
TGTGCCTGGACGAAACGGTCGGGCACCGGGGAGCTGTTTTTT
CAWTKRSGTGELFF
>TRBV7-3|-|TRBJ2-5|-
TGTGCCAGCAGCCGGTACGGACGGACCGAACAGCATTTTTTC
CASSRYGRTEQHFF
>TRBV9|-|TRBJ2-5|-
TGTGCCAGCAGCGTAGATGCGATCACTCCCCATTACTTC
CASSVDAITPHYF
>TRBV5-6|-|TRBJ2-7|-
TGTGCCAGCAGCGTACAGAATGACTACGAGCAGTACTTC
CASSVQNDYEQYF
>TRBV5-6|TRBD1|TRBJ2-7|many
TGTGCCAGCAGCTTGGGTCAGGGGGCCGCCTACGAGCAGTACTTC
CASSLGQGAAYEQYF
>TRBV7-4|-|TRBJ1-1|-
TGCGCCAGCAGCGACGTTGAGACATACCTGAGTGAAGCTTTCTTT
CASSDVETYLSEAFF